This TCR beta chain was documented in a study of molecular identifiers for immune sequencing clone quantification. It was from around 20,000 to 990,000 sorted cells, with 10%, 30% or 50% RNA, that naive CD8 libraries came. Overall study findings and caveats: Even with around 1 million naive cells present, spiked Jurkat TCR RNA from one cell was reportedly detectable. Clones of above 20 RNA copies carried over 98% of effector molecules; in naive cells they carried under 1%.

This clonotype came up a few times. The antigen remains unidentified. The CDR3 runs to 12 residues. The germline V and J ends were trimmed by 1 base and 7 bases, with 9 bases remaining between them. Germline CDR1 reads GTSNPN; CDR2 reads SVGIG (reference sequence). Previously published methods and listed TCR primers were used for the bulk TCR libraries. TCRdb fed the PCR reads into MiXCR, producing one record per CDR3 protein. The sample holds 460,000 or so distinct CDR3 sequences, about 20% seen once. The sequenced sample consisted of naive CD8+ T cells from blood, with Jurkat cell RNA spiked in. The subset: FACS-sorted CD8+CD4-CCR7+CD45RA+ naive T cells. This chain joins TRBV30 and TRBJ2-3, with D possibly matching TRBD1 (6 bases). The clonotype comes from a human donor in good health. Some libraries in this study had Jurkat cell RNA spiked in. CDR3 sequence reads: CAWSATGNTQYF. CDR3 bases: TGTGCCTGGAGTGCCACAGGGAATACGCAGTATTTT.